This is a list of T cell receptor beta chains from one sample in a study of blood T cell repertoires in COVID-19. The table came from immunoSEQ multiplex PCR; TCRdb's copy has only in-frame clones and leaves some out. The data hold roughly 250,000 clones, with 88% observed a single time. Sequenced input: peripheral blood. These receptors came from a woman in her 30s with acute or convalescent COVID-19. CDR3s include the opening cysteine and the closing phenylalanine or tryptophan. The order of the fields is V gene, D gene, J gene, clone size, CDR3 protein, CDR3 DNA. A D gene is named only where the DNA matches it firmly. Clone size appears in some rows only: once, few, many, or a class for an expanded clone.

>TRBV5-6|TRBD1|TRBJ1-4|-
CASSVGQTNEKLFF
TGTGCCAGCAGCGTGGGACAGACTAATGAAAAACTGTTTTTT
>TRBV7-2|TRBD2|TRBJ2-1|-
CASSLEGLAGWNEQFF
TGTGCCAGCAGCTTAGAGGGACTAGCGGGTTGGAATGAGCAGTTCTTC
>TRBV9|-|TRBJ2-1|once
CASSVGRGRFTEQFF
TGTGCCAGCAGCGTAGGGAGAGGGAGGTTCACTGAGCAGTTCTTC
>TRBV29-1|-|TRBJ1-1|-
CSVDGVGATEAFF
TGCAGCGTTGATGGGGTGGGGGCGACTGAAGCTTTCTTT
>TRBV20-1|TRBD2|TRBJ2-1|-
CSAPSGNEQFF
TGCAGTGCCCCTAGCGGCAATGAGCAGTTCTTC
>TRBV9|TRBD1|TRBJ2-7|-
CASSVGPTGGANEQYF
TGTGCCAGCAGCGTAGGTCCCACAGGGGGCGCGAACGAGCAGTACTTC
>TRBV7-3|-|TRBJ2-5|once
CASSPTSQETQYF
TGTGCCAGCAGCCCAACTTCCCAAGAGACCCAGTACTTC
>TRBV10-3|TRBD1|TRBJ1-1|-
CAISDPGTATEAFF
TGTGCCATCAGTGACCCCGGGACAGCCACTGAAGCTTTCTTT
>TRBV6-1|-|TRBJ2-2|-
CASSEVGGANTGELFF
TGTGCCAGCAGTGAAGTGGGGGGAGCGAACACCGGGGAGCTGTTTTTT
>TRBV30|TRBD1|TRBJ2-2|-
CAWSAGDRITGELFF
TGTGCCTGGAGTGCCGGGGACAGAATCACCGGGGAGCTGTTTTTT
>TRBV9|-|TRBJ2-7|-
CASSVYGTHDEQYF
TGTGCCAGCAGCGTATACGGGACACATGACGAGCAGTACTTC
>TRBV6-6|-|TRBJ1-1|once
CASSYLQGGTEAFF
TGTGCCAGCAGTTACCTACAGGGAGGGACTGAAGCTTTCTTT
>TRBV19|-|TRBJ1-3|-
CASQGRLSGNTIYF
TGTGCCAGCCAGGGGCGGTTGTCTGGAAACACCATATATTTT
>TRBV4-2|-|TRBJ2-7|-
CASSEGSYEQYF
TGTGCCAGCAGCGAGGGATCCTACGAGCAGTACTTC
>TRBV12-3/TRBV12-4|-|TRBJ1-2|-
CASSLLRRGYTF
TGTGCCAGCAGTTTACTAAGAAGAGGCTACACCTTC
>TRBV19|-|TRBJ2-5|once
CASSAMAGQETQYF
TGTGCCAGTAGTGCCATGGCAGGCCAAGAGACCCAGTACTTC
>TRBV7-2|-|TRBJ2-7|-
CASSLRRVYEQYF
TGTGCCAGCAGCTTAAGGCGGGTCTACGAGCAGTACTTC
>TRBV9|TRBD1|TRBJ2-7|-
CASSAPRGTGAVYEQYF
TGTGCCAGCAGCGCCCCTCGGGGGACAGGGGCCGTCTACGAGCAGTACTTC
>TRBV7-7|-|TRBJ2-1|-
CASSLAGAYNEQFF
TGTGCTAGCAGCTTAGCAGGGGCCTACAATGAGCAGTTCTTC
>TRBV27|TRBD1|TRBJ1-1|-
CATGQGTGTEAFF
TGTGCCACGGGACAGGGGACCGGCACTGAAGCTTTCTTT
>TRBV19|-|TRBJ2-3|-
CASSIDSPDTQYF
TGTGCCAGTAGTATAGACAGTCCAGATACGCAGTATTTT
>TRBV5-1|-|TRBJ1-2|-
CASRRSESYGYTF
TGCGCCAGCAGGAGGTCAGAAAGCTATGGCTACACCTTC